This T cell receptor beta chain was sequenced during a study of cytotoxic CD8 clonotypes in ibrutinib-treated CLL listed by TCRdb under 2021. About the full investigation: The cohort was composed of about 10 relapsed/refractory and approximately 14 treatment-naive patients; IGHV unmutated status was identified in some 17 patients. Partial responses were observed in around 25 patients and complete responses in 2; after a median follow-up of around 68 months, remission was maintained in 14 patients and progression was observed in roughly 12. Samples at response were collected after a median of 12 months of treatment, with a range of roughly 6 to 40 months. On average, each sample yielded around 230,000 productive templates and about 100,000 productive rearrangements. Longitudinal samples were obtainable from about 30% of the roughly 90 participants in the trial. Cryopreserved peripheral blood mononuclear cells were collected before treatment, at response, and at either disease progression or sustained remission. Every sample from remission and from progressive disease was obtained while the patients were still on ibrutinib.

Explained via the paper, the time point label denotes: progressive disease on ibrutinib. For TCR beta library preparation, approximately 2 micrograms of genomic DNA were extracted from the cryopreserved PBMCs. Longitudinal blood samples from CLL patients on ibrutinib monotherapy underwent high-throughput TCR beta sequencing. The patients were enrolled in a single-center, open-label phase 2 trial of ibrutinib monotherapy. Comment on this clone: It lacks a known antigen. Base qualities are not at hand, and no much larger clone is one base apart.

Here is what the overall study found, with its caveats: Lymph node repertoires were not examined, and the timing of sampling was not matched between patients in sustained remission and those whose disease progressed. Public clonotypes were found to be uncommon and were observed to contract or remain stable during treatment; the increase in clonality was shown to reflect expansion of private clonotypes at ibrutinib response. Baseline clonality was found to be higher than that of age-matched healthy donors and was strongly correlated with circulating CD8+ T-cell counts. Clonality rose at ibrutinib response, remained stable during sustained remission, and dropped back toward baseline at progression.

CDR3 length: 19 amino acids, cysteine to phenylalanine. Here the CDR3 DNA is all that survives: 57 bases in frame from base 1. Between the V and J ends, shortened by 6 bases and 0 bases respectively, the junction contains 21 bases. CDR1 and CDR2 were assigned from the germline V gene as MDHEN and SYDVKM. Each clonotype received, on average, 10x coverage in deep resolution sequencing performed on a MiSeq, where the target depth lay between 1 in 1 million and 1 in 200,000 T cells. The immunoSEQ hsTCRB Kit was used to generate the TCR beta libraries. In the original analysis: ImmunoSEQ Data Assistant and ImmunoSEQ Analyzer were used for data analysis, and V, D and J genes were assigned according to IMGT definitions. Clonality, which ranges from 0 to 1, was calculated as one minus the normalized Shannon entropy of productive rearrangement frequencies. Only overrepresented clonotypes making up at least 0.05% of the repertoire of each patient were included in the public clonotype analysis. Thirteen repertoires from age-matched healthy donors, obtained from immuneACCESS, served as clonality controls. As stored in TCRdb, this immuneACCESS dataset retains in-frame rearrangements with V and J assigned. A fraction of the clones does not appear; measured against another copy, unresolved V genes explain less than half of the discrepancy, and the remainder lacks a known reason. The V and J calls and clone size were taken over from that table, and D and trimming were inferred from the DNA. The table for this sample lists 150,000 to 200,000 clones; nearly 90% of them were counted only once. In total, the top ten clones hold approximately 3% of the sample.

This chain joins TRBV28 to TRBJ2-6, with the D gene call left open. This clonotype was obtained from a human donor with chronic lymphocytic leukemia. The specimen was PBMCs, collected at disease progression, from a patient treated with ibrutinib. The nucleotide sequence is TGTGCCAGCAGCCCTCGGACGTCCGGAAAAACCTCTGGGGCCAACGTCCTGACTTTC. Translated, it gives CASSPRTSGKTSGANVLTF.